The entry that follows covers one TCR beta chain sequence. What this receptor recognizes is not known. Per-nucleotide qualities are absent, and no much larger clonotype sits a single base away. The library was obtained by PCR. TCRdb shows the sequencer as Illumina HiSeq 2500. To reduce PCR and sequencing biases, unique molecular identifiers were built into the TCR beta cDNA libraries. Per 1 to 10 million input T cells, 500,000 or so cDNA molecules were obtained, such that each molecule approximated one T cell. Patient libraries were prepared and sequenced with the same protocol used for the earlier healthy control dataset. Within a given batch, samples were prepared together, multiplexed and sequenced on the same HiSeq lane. The study's own analysis went as follows. Raw barcoded reads were processed with MIGEC, discarding single-read molecular identifier groups before consensus assembly and CDR3 extraction. Clonotype tables were post-analysed with VDJtools, normalizing diversity by down-sampling all datasets to the smallest sample size. In repertoire overlap clustering, CDR3 amino acid sequences, but not nucleotide sequences, were matched to correct batch-related cross-sample contamination. TCRdb reanalyzed the raw reads on its own, using fastp at Q25 for trimming and MiXCR for clone calling, and kept in-frame beta chains. Each CDR3 protein appears once, grouped with its most common genes and DNA. The V and J calls and clone size come from TCRdb's table, not from the authors' own analysis. The sample table shows hundreds of thousands of distinct CDR3 sequences, and approximately 53% are seen once. Of the sample, 4.6% falls within the top ten clones.

The data were taken from a study of post-analysis software for immune sequencing data (dated by TCRdb to between 2015 and 2016). Background for the entire study: Recorded disease courses included relapsing-remitting, secondary progressive and progressive-relapsing multiple sclerosis, with some patients lacking subtype annotation. The patient repertoires were compared against around 11 previously published healthy control repertoires obtained from donors aged 6 to 25 years. A subset of samples was prepared in parallel using single-end sample barcoding, then pooled and co-amplified after Illumina adapter ligation. Study-wide findings and limitations: Multiple sclerosis patients had significantly lower normalized Chao1 diversity than controls, a result that suggests substantial peripheral T-cell clonal expansion. Direct clustering with F measure showed strong co-clustering of samples prepared in the same batch, prompting a batch-effect correction. Four to six TRBV segments, including TRBV5-6, TRBV5-1 and TRBV20-1, were significantly more frequent in patients than controls. The multiple sclerosis patient group was slightly younger than the control group.

The CDR1 and CDR2 encoded by the germline V gene are MDHEN and SYDVKM. Taken from cysteine to phenylalanine, the CDR3 has 16 residues. Only CDR3 DNA is held: 48 bases, read in frame from base 1. For this chain, trimming is 6 bases at the V end and 3 bases at the J end, and the number of junction bases without a gene match is 8. To demonstrate the VDJtools post-analysis software, TCR beta repertoires were profiled from the peripheral blood of roughly 12 young patients with multiple sclerosis. The multiple sclerosis patients were children and adolescents ranging in age from roughly 6 to 15 years. Material for sequencing was blood. The sequence derives from a girl aged 10 to 17 with multiple sclerosis. Recombination connected TRBV28 to TRBJ2-7; the central 13 bases match TRBD2. The bases are TGTGCCAGCAGCCTACTAGGGACTAGCGGGGTCTACGAGCAGTACTTC. Its product reads: CASSLLGTSGVYEQYF.